This T cell receptor (beta chain) was found in a study of blood T cell repertoires in COVID-19. Study-level background: Samples taken during acute and convalescent COVID-19 were collected in the United States, Italy and Spain. Nucleic acid was either cDNA or gDNA, and it came from T cells, B-cell-depleted T cells, or PBMCs.

The V gene's germline CDR1 is SGHAT and CDR2 FQNNGV. The CDR3 extends over 14 amino acids. Trimming at V came to 5 bases and at J to 7 bases, leaving 8 bases not matched to a gene. Original analysis: Estimated nucleated cell counts came from reference gene primer amplification. Generated by immunoSEQ multiplex PCR, the TCRdb table keeps only in-frame clones and is missing some. That table is the source of V, J and clone size, and D and trimming were worked out from the DNA. The sample consists of roughly 70,000 clones, about nine tenths of them appearing once. Sample: peripheral blood. The sequence derives from a woman aged 80 or over with active COVID-19. The chain has TRBV11-2 and TRBJ2-1; 7 bases agree with TRBD1. CDR3 residues: CASSVGQEWNEQFF. The CDR3 nucleotides read TGTGCCAGCAGCGTCGGACAGGAGTGGAATGAGCAGTTCTTC.